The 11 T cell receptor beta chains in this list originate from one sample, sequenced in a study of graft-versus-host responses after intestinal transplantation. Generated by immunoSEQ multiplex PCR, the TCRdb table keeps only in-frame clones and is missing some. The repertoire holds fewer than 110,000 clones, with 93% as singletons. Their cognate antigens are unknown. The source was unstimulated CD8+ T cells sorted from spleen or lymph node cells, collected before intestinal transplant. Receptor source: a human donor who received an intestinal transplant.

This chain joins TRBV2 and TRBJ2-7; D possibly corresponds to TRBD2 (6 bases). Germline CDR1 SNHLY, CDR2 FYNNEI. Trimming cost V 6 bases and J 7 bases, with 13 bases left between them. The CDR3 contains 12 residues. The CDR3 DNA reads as TGTGCCAGCAGAGAGCCGGGACTTGAGCAGTACTTC. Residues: CASREPGLEQYF.

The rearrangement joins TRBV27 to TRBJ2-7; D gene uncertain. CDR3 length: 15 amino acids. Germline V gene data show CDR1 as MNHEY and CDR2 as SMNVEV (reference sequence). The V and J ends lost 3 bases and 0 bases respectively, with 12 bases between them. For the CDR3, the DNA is TGTGCCAGCAGTTTGGGCAGTTCCAGCTCCTACGAGCAGTACTTC. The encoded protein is CASSLGSSSSYEQYF.

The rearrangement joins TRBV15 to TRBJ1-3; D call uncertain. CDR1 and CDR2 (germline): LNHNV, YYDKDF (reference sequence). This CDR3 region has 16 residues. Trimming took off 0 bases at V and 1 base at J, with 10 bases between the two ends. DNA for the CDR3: TGTGCCACCAGCAGAGAACGGCATTCTTCTGGAAACACCATATATTTT. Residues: CATSRERHSSGNTIYF.

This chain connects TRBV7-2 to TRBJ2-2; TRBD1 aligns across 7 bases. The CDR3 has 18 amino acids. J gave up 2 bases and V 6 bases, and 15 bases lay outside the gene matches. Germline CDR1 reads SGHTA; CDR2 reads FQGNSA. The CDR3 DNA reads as TGTGCCAGCAGGGGGGTAGGGTACAGGGGCCTCAACACCGGGGAGCTGTTTTTT. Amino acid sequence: CASRGVGYRGLNTGELFF.

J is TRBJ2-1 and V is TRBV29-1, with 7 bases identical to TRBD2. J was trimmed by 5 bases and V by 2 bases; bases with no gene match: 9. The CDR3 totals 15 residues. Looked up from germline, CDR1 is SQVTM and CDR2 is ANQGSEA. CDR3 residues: CSVEREGGGHNEQFF. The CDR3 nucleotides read TGCAGCGTTGAAAGGGAGGGTGGCGGCCACAATGAGCAGTTCTTC.

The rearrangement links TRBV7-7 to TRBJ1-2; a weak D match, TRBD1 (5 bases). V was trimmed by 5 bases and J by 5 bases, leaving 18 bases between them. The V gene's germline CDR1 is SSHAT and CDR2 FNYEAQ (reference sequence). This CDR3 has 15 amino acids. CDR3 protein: CASSPITGLPYGYTF. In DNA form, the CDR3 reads TGTGCCAGCAGCCCTATAACAGGACTCCCTTATGGCTACACCTTC.

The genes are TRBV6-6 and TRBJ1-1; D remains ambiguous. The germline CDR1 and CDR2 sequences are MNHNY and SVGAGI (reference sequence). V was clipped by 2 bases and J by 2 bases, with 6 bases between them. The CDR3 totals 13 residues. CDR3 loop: CASSYQRNTEAFF. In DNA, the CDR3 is TGTGCCAGCAGTTACCAAAGAAACACTGAAGCTTTCTTT.

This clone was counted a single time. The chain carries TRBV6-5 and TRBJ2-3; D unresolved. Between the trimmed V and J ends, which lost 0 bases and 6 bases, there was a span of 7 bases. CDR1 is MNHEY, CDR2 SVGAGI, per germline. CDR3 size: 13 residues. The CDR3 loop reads CASSYSIRDTQYF. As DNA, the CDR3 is TGTGCCAGCAGTTACTCGATCCGGGATACGCAGTATTTT.

The CDR3 bases are TGCGCCAGCAGCCGTGACCAGGGTAACGAGCAGTACTTC. Protein product: CASSRDQGNEQYF. The chain couples TRBV5-1 to TRBJ2-7; a possible D gene is TRBD1 (5 bases). The CDR3 runs to 13 residues. Germline V gene lookup returns CDR1 SGHRS and CDR2 YFSETQ. V lost 4 bases to trimming and J lost 5 bases, with 13 bases between them.

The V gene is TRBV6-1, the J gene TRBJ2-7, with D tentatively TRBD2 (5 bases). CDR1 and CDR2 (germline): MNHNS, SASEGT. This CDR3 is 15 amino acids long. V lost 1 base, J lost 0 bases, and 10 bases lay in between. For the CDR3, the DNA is TGTGCCAGCAGTGAAGTTGGAGGATTCTCCTACGAGCAGTACTTC. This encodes CASSEVGGFSYEQYF.

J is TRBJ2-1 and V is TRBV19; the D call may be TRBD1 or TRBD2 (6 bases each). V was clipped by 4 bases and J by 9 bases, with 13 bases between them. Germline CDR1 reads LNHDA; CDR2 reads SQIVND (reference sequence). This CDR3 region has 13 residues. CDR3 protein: CASSTPEGGEQFF. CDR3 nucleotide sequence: TGTGCCAGTAGTACCCCTGAGGGGGGTGAGCAGTTCTTC.